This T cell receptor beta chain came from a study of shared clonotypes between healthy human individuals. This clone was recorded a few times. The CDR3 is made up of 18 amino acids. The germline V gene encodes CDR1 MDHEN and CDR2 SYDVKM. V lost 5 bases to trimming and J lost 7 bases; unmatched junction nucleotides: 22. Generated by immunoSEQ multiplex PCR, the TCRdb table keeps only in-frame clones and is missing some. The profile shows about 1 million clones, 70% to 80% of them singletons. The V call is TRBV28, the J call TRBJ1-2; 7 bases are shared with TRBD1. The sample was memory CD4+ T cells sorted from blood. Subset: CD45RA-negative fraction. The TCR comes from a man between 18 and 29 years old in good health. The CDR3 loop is CASSQDTGVSSRGRGYTF. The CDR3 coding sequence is TGTGCCAGCAGTCAAGATACAGGGGTCTCATCGCGGGGCCGTGGCTACACCTTC.